The 6 T cell receptor beta chains presented below share a single source sample, sequenced in a study of blood T cell repertoires in COVID-19 (dated by TCRdb to between 2020 and 2021). The library was prepared using the immunoSEQ multiplex PCR assay. This is the immuneACCESS table as TCRdb keeps it, with only in-frame sequences that have V and J called. A part of the clones is gone; compared with another copy, unresolved V genes explain less than half, and the rest is unexplained. A total of about 410,000 clones appear in this sample, about nine tenths of them only once. The top ten clonotypes cover about 1.4% of the sample. Sequencing was performed on peripheral blood. These receptors were collected from a woman in her forties with COVID-19, enrolled during active disease.

The chain recombines TRBV27 with TRBJ2-3, with 12 nucleotides matching TRBD1. The CDR3 covers 16 residues. After removal of 4 bases from V and 4 bases from J, the junction contained 6 bases not matched to a gene. Germline assignment: CDR1 MNHEY and CDR2 SMNVEV (reference sequence). CDR3 loop: CASSSHGTGGADTQYF. As DNA, the CDR3 is TGTGCCAGCAGTTCCCACGGGACAGGGGGCGCAGATACGCAGTATTTT.

The chain is built from TRBV19 and TRBJ2-2, with a possible D match to TRBD2 (5 bases). CDR3 size: 17 residues. The V gene lost 7 bases and the J gene lost 1 base, with 19 bases spanning the gap. The germline V gene has CDR1 LNHDA and CDR2 SQIVND (reference sequence). CDR3 residues: CASTKRTVMLNTGELFF. The DNA of the CDR3 is TGTGCCAGTACAAAGAGGACTGTCATGCTGAACACCGGGGAGCTGTTTTTT.

Worth noting for this clone: In the same sample, other DNA sequences code for this CDR3. V and J are TRBV5-4 and TRBJ2-7; possibly TRBD1 for D (6 bases). This CDR3 is built from 13 residues. In germline, CDR1 is SGHNT, CDR2 YYREEE (reference sequence). Trimming shortened V by 0 bases and J by 5 bases, and 9 bases separated the two germline ends. CDR3 residues: CASSLDRVNEQYF. DNA of the CDR3: TGTGCCAGCAGCTTGGACAGGGTCAACGAGCAGTACTTC. Full variable domain (rest looked up from reference TRBV5-4 and TRBJ2-7): ETGVTQSPTHLIKTRGQQVTLRCSSQSGHNTVSWYQQALGQGPQFIFQYYREEENGRGNFPPRFSGLQFPNYSSELNVNALELDDSALYLCASSLDRVNEQYFGPGTRLTVT.

The chain carries TRBV27 and TRBJ1-5; unclear D gene. Trimming removed 5 bases at V and 7 bases at J, with 12 bases between. CDR3 length: 13 amino acids. The V gene's germline CDR1 is MNHEY and CDR2 SMNVEV (reference sequence). The CDR3 coding sequence is TGTGCCAGCAGTCTAATTTCGGGGCAGCCCCAGCATTTT. It specifies CASSLISGQPQHF.

DNA of the CDR3: TGTGCCACCAGTGATAAGGACAGAAACTATGGCTACACCTTC. Its protein is CATSDKDRNYGYTF. This chain links TRBV24-1 with TRBJ1-2, with D possibly TRBD1 on 6 matching bases. Per germline, CDR1 KGHDR and CDR2 SFDVKD. This CDR3 is built from 14 residues. With 3 bases removed from V and 2 bases from J, the gap between germline ends came to 9 bases.

The rearrangement joins TRBV5-4 to TRBJ2-7; 8 bases match TRBD1. The CDR3 runs 13 residues. Germline loops: CDR1 SGHNT, CDR2 YYREEE (reference sequence). Unmatched junction bases numbered 1, after V lost 2 bases and J lost 3 bases. CDR3 nucleotide sequence: TGTGCCAGCAGCTTTGACAGGGGCTACGAGCAGTACTTC. Its protein is CASSFDRGYEQYF.